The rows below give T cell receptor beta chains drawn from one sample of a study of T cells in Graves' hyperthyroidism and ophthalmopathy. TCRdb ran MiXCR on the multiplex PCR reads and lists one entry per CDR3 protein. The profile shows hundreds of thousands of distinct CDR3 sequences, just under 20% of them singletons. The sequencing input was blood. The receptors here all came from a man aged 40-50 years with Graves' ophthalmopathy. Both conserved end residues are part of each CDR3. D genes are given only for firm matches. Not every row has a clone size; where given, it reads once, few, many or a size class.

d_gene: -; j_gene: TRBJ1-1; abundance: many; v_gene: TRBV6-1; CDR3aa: CASSEPGTVNTEAFF
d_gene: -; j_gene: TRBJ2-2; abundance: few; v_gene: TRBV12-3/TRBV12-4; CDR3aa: CASSLGGALGDTGELFF
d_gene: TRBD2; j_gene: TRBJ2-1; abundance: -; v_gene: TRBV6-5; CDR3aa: CASSYTYPTSGGSYNEQFF
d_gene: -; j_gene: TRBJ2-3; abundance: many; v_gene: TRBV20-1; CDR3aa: CSARARDAGTDTQYF
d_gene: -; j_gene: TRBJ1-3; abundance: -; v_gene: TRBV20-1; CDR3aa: CSARVKGYSGNTIYF
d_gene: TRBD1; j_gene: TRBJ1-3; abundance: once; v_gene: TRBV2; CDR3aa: CASLTQGARGNTIYF
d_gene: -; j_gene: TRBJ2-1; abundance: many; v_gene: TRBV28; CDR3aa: CASSFWGRGGDEQFF
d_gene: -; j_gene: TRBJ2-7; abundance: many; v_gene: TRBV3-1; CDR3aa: CASSRGAGVNYEQYF
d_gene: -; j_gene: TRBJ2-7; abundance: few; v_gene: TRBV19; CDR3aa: CASGGQLTYEQYF
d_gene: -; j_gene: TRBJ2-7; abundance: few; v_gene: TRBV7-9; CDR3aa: CASSSTQSGSEQYF
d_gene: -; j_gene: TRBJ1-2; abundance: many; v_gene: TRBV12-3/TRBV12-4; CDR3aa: CASSPPEEVGYTF
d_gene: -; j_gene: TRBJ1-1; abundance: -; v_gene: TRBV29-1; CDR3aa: CSVKGQMNTEAFF
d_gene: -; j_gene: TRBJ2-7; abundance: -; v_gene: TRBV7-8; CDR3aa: CASSLAGKRSYEQYF
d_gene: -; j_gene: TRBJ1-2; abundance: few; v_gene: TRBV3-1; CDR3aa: CASSQVNYYGYTF
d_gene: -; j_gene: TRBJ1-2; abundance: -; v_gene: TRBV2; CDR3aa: CASSATGTTWNLGYTF
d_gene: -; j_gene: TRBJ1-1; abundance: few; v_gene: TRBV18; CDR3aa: CASSPGQRINTEAFF
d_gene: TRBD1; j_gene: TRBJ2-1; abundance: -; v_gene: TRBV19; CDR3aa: CASSQQGGFYNEQFF
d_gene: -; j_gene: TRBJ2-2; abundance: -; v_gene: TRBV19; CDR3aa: CASSNRVAGELFF
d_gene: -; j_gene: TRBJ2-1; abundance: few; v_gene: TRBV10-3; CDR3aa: CAISAGTLHNEQFF
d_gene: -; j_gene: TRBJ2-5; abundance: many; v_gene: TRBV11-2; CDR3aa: CASSWLRGRYQETQYF
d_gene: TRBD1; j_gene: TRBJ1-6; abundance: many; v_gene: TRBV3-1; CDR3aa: CASSHGTGGSFNSPLHF
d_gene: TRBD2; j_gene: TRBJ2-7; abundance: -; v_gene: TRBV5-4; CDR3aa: CASSLVGGGISYEQYF
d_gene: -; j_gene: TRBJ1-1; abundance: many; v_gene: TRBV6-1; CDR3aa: CASSPSGAPRRAEAFF
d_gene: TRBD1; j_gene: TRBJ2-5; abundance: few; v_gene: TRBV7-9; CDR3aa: CASSPTEAGQGLYF
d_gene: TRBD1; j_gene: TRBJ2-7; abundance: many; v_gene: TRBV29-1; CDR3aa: CSVGRTGAYEQYF
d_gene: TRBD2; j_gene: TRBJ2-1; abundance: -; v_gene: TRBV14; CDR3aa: CASSSRGLAGDEQFF
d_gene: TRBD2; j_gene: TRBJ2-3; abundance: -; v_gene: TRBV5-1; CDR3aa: CASTTGLGTDTQYF
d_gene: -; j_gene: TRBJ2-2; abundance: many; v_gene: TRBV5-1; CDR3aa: CASRLGREGTGELFF
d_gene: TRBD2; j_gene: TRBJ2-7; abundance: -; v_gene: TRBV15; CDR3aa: CATSDPTGTSGRLSSYEQYF
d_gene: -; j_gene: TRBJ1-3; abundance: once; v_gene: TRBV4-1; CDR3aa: CASSPWYDEGGGNTIYF
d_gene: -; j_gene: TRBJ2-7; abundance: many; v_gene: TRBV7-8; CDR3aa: CASSSRPQGSEQYF
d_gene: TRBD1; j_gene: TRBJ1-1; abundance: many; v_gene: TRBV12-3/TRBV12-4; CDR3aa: CASRPDGTGRTEAFF
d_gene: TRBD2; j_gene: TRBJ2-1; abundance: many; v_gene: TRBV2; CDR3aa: CASSNIAGEYNEQFF
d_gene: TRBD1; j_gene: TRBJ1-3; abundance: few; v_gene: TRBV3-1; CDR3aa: CASSDRGRSSGNTIYF
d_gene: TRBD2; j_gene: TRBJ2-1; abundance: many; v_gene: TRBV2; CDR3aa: CASSEAGTSVYNEQFF
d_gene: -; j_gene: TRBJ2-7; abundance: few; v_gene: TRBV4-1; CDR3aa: CASSQYGVEGEQYF
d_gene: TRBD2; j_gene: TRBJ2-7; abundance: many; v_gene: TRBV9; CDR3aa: CASSVGPPSGTYEQYF
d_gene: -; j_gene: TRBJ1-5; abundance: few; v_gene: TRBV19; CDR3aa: CASSRDLNNQPQHF
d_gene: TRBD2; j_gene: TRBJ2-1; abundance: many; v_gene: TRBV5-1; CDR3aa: CASSLELAGYNEQFF
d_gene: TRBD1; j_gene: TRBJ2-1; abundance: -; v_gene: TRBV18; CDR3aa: CASSPLGTGGSEQFF
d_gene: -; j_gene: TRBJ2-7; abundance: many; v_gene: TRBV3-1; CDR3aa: CASSRMGGNEQYF
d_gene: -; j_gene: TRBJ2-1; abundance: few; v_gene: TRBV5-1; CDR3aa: CASSSSRGRGGEQFF
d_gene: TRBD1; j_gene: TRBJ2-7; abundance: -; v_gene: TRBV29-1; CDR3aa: CSVGPTGGVYEQYF
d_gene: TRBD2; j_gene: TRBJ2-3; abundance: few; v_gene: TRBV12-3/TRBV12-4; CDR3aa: CASSLAPRTSWDTQYF
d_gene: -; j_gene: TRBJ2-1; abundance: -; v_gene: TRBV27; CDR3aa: CASSLLERYNEQFF
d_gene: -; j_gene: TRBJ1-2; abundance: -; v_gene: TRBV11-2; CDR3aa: CASSPSGDGGYTF